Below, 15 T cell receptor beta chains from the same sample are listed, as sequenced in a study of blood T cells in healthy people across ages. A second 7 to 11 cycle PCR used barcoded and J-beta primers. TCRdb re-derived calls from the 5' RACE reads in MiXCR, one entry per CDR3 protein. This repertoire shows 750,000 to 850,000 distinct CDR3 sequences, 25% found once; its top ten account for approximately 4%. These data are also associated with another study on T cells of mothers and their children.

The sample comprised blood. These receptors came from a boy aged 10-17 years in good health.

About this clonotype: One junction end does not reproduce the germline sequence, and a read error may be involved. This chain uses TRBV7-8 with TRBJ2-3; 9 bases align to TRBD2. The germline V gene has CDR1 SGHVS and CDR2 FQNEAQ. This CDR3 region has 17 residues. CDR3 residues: CASSYPLASGKADTQYF. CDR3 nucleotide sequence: TGTGCCAGCAGTTATCCCCTCGCTAGCGGGAAAGCAGACACGCAGTACTTT.

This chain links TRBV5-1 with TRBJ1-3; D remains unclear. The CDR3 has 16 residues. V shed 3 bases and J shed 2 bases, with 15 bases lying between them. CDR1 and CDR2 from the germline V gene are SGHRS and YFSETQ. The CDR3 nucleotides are TGCGCCAGCAGCTCCGGTTTTAGCCGGACTGGAAACACCATATATTTT. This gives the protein CASSSGFSRTGNTIYF.

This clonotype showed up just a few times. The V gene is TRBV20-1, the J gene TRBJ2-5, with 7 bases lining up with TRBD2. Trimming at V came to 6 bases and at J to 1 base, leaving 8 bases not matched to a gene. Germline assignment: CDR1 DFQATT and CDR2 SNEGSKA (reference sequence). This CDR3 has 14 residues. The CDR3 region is CSARLPGGQETQYF. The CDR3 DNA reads TGCAGTGCCCGCCTCCCGGGGGGCCAAGAGACCCAGTACTTC.

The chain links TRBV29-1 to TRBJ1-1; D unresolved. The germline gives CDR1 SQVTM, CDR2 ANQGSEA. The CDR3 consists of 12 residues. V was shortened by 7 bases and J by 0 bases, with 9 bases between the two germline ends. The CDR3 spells CSAVQVNTEAFF. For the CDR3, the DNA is TGCAGCGCCGTTCAGGTGAACACTGAAGCTTTCTTT.

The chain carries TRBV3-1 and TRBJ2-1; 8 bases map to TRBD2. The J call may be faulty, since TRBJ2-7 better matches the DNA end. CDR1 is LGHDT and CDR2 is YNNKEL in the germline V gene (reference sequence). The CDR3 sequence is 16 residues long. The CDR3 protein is CASSQVRGTSTGEQYF. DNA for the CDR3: TGTGCCAGCAGCCAAGTTAGGGGGACTAGTACCGGCGAGCAGTACTTC.

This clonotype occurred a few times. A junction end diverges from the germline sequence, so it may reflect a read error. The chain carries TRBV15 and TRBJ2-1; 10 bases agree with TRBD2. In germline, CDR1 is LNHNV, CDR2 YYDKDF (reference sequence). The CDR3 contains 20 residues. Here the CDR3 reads CATSAVREVPWTSGYNERFF. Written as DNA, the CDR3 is TGTGCCACCAGCGCCGTAAGAGAAGTCCCTTGGACTAGCGGTTACAATGAGCGGTTCTTC.

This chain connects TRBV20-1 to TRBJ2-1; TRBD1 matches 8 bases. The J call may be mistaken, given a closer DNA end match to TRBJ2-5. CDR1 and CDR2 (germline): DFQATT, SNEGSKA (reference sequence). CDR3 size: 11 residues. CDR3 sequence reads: CSATGGLTQYF. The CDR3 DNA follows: TGCAGTGCTACAGGGGGCTTGACCCAGTACTTC.

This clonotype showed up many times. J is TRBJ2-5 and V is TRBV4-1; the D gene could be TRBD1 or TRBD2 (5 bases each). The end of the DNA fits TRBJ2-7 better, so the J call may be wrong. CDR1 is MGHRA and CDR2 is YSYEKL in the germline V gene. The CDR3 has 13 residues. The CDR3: CASSGTKDYEQYF. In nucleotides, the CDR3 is TGCGCCAGCAGCGGGACCAAGGACTACGAGCAGTACTTC.

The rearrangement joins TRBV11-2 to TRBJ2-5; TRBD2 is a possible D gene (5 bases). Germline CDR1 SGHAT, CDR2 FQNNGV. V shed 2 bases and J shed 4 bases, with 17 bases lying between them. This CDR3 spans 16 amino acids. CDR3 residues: CASSLRRAETLETQYF. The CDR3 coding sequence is TGTGCCAGCAGCTTAAGGCGGGCTGAAACCCTAGAGACCCAGTACTTC.

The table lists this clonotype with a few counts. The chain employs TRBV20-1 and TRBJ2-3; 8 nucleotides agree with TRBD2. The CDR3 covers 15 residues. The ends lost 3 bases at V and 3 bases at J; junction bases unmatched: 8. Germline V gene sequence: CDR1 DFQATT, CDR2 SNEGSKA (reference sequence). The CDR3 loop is CSASPGTRLTDTQYF. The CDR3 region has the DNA TGCAGTGCTAGCCCCGGGACTAGGCTTACAGATACGCAGTATTTT.

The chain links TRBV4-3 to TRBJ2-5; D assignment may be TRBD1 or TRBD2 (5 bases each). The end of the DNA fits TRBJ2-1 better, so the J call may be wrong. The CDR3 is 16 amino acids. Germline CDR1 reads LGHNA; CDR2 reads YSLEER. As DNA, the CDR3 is TGCGCCAGCAGCCCAACGGACCTAGGGACGAAGAATGAGCAGTTCTTC. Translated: CASSPTDLGTKNEQFF.

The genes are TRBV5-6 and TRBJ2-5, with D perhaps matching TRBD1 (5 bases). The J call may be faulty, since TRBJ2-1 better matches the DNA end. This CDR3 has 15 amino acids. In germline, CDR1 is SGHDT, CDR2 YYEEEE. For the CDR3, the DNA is TGTGCCAGCAGCTTGGGAGAGACAGCCTACAATGAGCAGTTCTTC. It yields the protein CASSLGETAYNEQFF.

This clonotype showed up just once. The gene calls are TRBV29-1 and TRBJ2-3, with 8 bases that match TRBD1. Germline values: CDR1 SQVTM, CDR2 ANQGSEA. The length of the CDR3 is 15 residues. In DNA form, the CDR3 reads TGCAGTGGTTACGGGGGACAGGACTTCACGGATACGCAGTATTTT. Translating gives CSGYGGQDFTDTQYF.

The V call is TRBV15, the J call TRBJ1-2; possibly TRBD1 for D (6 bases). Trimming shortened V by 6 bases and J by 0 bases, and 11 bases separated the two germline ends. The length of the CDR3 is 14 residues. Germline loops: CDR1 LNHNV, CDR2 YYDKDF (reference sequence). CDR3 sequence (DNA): TGTGCCACCAGAGGCACAGGGTCTAACTATGGCTACACCTTC. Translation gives CATRGTGSNYGYTF.

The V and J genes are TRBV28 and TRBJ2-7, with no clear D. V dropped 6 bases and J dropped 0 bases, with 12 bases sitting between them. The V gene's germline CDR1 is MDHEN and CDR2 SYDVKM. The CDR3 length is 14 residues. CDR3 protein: CASSGLTVSYEQYF. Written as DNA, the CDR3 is TGTGCCAGCAGCGGGCTTACGGTCTCCTACGAGCAGTACTTC.